The sequence of this T cell receptor beta chain was determined in a study of T cell repertoires in cytomegalovirus infection. Study-level information: It was recently identified HLA-C-restricted and well-studied HLA-B-restricted CMV epitopes that the study used. An indication of both CMV infection and matching HLA type came from public TCR beta signatures.

Study results and caveats: Based on cumulative public TCR beta family frequency, carriers of CMV plus the relevant HLA were identified. There were HLA-C-restricted CMV-specific TCR beta clonotypes dominating the ex vivo response.

TCRdb independently ran MiXCR on the reads; one entry per CDR3 protein. The sample includes approximately 350,000 distinct CDR3 sequences, about 32% of them seen just once. CDR3 length: 13 amino acids. V was cut by 4 bases and J by 3 bases, with 12 bases left in between. The germline V gene has CDR1 DFQATT and CDR2 SNEGSKA (reference sequence). This clonotype was picked up one time. Its antigen is unidentified. The sample consisted of cultured PBMCs, taken from culture after CMV antigen stimulation. The chain employs TRBV20-1 and TRBJ1-1; the D is unclear. This receptor was identified in a human donor in good health (CMV status not recorded). Some clones in this sample may be carry-over from other donors' samples. CDR3 sequence: CSATDGTHTEAFF. The CDR3 coding sequence is TGCAGTGCTACTGACGGCACCCACACTGAAGCTTTCTTT.